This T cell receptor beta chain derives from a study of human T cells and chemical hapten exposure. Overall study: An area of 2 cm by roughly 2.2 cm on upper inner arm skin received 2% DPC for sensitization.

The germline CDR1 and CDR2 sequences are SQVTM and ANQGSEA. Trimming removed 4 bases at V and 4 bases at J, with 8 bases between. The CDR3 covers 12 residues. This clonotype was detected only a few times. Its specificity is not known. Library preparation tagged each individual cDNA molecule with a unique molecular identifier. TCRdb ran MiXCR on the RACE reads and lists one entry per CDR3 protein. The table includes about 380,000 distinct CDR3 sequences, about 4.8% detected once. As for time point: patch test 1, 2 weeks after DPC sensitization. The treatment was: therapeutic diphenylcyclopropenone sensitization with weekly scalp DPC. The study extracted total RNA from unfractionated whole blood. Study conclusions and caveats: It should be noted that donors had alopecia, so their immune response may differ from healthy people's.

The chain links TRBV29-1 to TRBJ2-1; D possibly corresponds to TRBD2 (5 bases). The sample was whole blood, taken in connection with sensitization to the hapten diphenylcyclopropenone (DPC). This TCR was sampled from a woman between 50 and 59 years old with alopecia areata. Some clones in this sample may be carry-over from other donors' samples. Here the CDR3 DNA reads TGCAGCGTTGGGACGGGGTACAATGAGCAGTTCTTC. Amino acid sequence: CSVGTGYNEQFF.